These T cell receptor beta chains were read from a single sample in a study of technical replicates of blood from a handful of donors. Profiled with immunoSEQ multiplex PCR; TCRdb holds only in-frame clones, not every one. Found here are more than 70,000 clones, under 95% of them singletons; the top ten hold approximately 0.25%. Sequenced: T cells isolated from PBMCs. These receptors all stem from a human donor in good health. CDR3s include the opening cysteine and the closing phenylalanine or tryptophan. A D gene is named only where the DNA matches it firmly.

J gene: TRBJ1-1; D gene: TRBD1; V gene: TRBV9; CDR3 DNA: TGTGCCAGCAGCGCCCGGGACAGTTGGAACACTGAAGCTTTCTTT; CDR3 protein: CASSARDSWNTEAFF
J gene: TRBJ2-2; D gene: -; V gene: TRBV30; CDR3 DNA: TGTGCCTGGAGCGGCACCGGGGAGCTGTTTTTT; CDR3 protein: CAWSGTGELFF
J gene: TRBJ2-7; D gene: -; V gene: TRBV19; CDR3 DNA: TGTGCCAGTAGTAAAGGGGTCAGCAAAAACTCCTACGAGCAGTACTTC; CDR3 protein: CASSKGVSKNSYEQYF
J gene: TRBJ2-3; D gene: -; V gene: TRBV19; CDR3 DNA: TGTGCCAGTAGTATAAACAGAGATACGCAGTATTTT; CDR3 protein: CASSINRDTQYF
J gene: TRBJ2-3; D gene: -; V gene: TRBV28; CDR3 DNA: TGTGCCAGCTGGAACCGGGACATGAGGGATACGCAGTATTTT; CDR3 protein: CASWNRDMRDTQYF
J gene: TRBJ1-1; D gene: -; V gene: TRBV5-5; CDR3 DNA: TGTGCCAGCAGCTTGGTCCAAGAAGCTTTCTTT; CDR3 protein: CASSLVQEAFF
J gene: TRBJ2-1; D gene: TRBD2; V gene: TRBV4-1; CDR3 DNA: TGCGCCAGCAGCCAAAAGGAACTAGCGGGGGGCCAGATCTCCCAGAATGAGCAGTTCTTC; CDR3 protein: CASSQKELAGGQISQNEQFF
J gene: TRBJ2-7; D gene: TRBD2; V gene: TRBV4-1; CDR3 DNA: TGCGCCAGCGCCACGTATCCAGCGGGAACCTACGAGCAGTACTTC; CDR3 protein: CASATYPAGTYEQYF
J gene: TRBJ1-1; D gene: -; V gene: TRBV11-2; CDR3 DNA: TGTGCCAGCAGCTTAGGGCAGAACACTGAAGCTTTCTTT; CDR3 protein: CASSLGQNTEAFF
J gene: TRBJ2-7; D gene: TRBD1; V gene: TRBV28; CDR3 DNA: TGTGCCAGCAGTCAAACAGGGGGTACCTACGAGCAGTACTTC; CDR3 protein: CASSQTGGTYEQYF
J gene: TRBJ1-5; D gene: TRBD1; V gene: TRBV28; CDR3 DNA: TGTGCCAGCAGGGGAACAGGGGTTGGCAATCAGCCCCAGCATTTT; CDR3 protein: CASRGTGVGNQPQHF